This T cell receptor beta chain was captured by sequencing in a study of Graves' ophthalmopathy and Graves' hyperthyroidism. Researchers took RNA transcripts and amplified TCR beta CDR3 regions from them. HTBI-primed RT-PCR formed the first round, and a multiplex PCR formed the second. TCRdb ran MiXCR on the multiplex PCR reads and lists one entry per CDR3 protein. The sample lists some 39,000 distinct CDR3 sequences, roughly 52% occurring once. The study excluded patients with other autoimmune diseases, uncontrolled infections, pregnancy or lactation. Physicians reached a diagnosis by relying on clinical symptoms, serum thyroxine, TRAb, thyroid ultrasound and orbital computed tomography. PBMCs were density-gradient isolated from roughly 9.6 ml fresh blood. This clonotype has a handful of counts. The antigen is unknown. This CDR3 spans 15 amino acids. Trimming removed 6 bases from V and 5 bases from J; junction bases left unmatched: 12. CDR1 and CDR2 (germline): MDHEN, SYDVKM.

Study-wide results and limits: Cross-validated, the 13-signature model showed 87.88%/81.08% sensitivity/specificity, and 80%/75% in the test set.

The chain joins TRBV28 to TRBJ2-5; TRBD1 matches 7 bases. The clonotype originates from an adult woman with stable Graves' hyperthyroidism. The sample comprised peripheral blood. CDR3 nucleotide sequence: TGTGCCAGCAGCCCCGGGGCAGGGGGTAGCGAGACCCAGTACTTC. It codes for CASSPGAGGSETQYF.